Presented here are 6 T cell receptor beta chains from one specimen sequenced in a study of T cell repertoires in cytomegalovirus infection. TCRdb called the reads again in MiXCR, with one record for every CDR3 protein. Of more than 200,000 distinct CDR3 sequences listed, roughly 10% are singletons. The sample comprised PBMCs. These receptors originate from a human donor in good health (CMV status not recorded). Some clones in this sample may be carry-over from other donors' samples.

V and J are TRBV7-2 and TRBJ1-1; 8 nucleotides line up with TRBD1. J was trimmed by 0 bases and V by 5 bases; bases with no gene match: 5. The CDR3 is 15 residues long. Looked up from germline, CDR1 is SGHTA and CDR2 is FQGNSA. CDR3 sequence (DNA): TGTGCCAGCAGCCTTTGGACAGGGATGAACACTGAAGCTTTCTTT. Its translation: CASSLWTGMNTEAFF.

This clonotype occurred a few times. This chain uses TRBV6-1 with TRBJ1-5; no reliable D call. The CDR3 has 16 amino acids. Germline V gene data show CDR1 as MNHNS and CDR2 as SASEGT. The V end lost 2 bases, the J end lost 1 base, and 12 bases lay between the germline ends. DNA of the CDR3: TGTGCCAGCAGTGAAAGAGGGCGGTTCAGCAATCAGCCCCAGCATTTT. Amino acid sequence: CASSERGRFSNQPQHF.

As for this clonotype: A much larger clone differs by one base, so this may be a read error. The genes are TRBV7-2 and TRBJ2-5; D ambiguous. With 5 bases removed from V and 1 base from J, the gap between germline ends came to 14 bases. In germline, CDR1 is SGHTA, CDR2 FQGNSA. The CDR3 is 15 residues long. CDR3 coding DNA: TGTGCCAGCAGCAAGAGCGAGATGGGCCAAGAGACCCAGTACTTC. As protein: CASSKSEMGQETQYF.

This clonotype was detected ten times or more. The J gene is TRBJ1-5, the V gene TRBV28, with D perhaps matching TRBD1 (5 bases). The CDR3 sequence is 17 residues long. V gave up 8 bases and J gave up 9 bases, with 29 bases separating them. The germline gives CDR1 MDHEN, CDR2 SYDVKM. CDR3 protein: CASLGRRTSRSISPQHF. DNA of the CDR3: TGTGCCAGCCTAGGCCGGAGGACATCCCGTTCAATTTCGCCCCAGCATTTT.

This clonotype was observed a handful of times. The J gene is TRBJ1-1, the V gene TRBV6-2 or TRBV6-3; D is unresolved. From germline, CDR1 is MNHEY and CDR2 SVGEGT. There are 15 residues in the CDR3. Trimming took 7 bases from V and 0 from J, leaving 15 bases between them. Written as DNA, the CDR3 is TGTGCCAGCATCCCTTCGATCGTCTTGAACACTGAAGCTTTCTTT. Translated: CASIPSIVLNTEAFF.

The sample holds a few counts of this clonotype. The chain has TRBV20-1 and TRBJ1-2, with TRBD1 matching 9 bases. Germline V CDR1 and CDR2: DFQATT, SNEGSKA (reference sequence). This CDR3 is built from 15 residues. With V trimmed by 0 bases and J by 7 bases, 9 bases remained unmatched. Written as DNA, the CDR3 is TGCAGTGCTAGAGACCCCGGGACAGGGAAGACTGGCTACACCTTC. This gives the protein CSARDPGTGKTGYTF.